Listed here is a single T cell receptor beta chain. The data are from a study of cytomegalovirus exposure and HLA in healthy donors. Germline loops: CDR1 SNHLY, CDR2 FYNNEI. Trimming stripped 6 bases from V and 6 bases from J, with 20 bases between. This CDR3 is 15 amino acids long. Primers included in the PCR were 60 Vbeta and 13 Jbeta primers. TCRdb keeps only in-frame clones here, not all; method: immunoSEQ multiplex PCR. The repertoire holds 65,000 to 90,000 clones, with 65% to 85% as singletons. The V gene is TRBV2, the J gene TRBJ1-2, with D possibly TRBD1 on 6 matching bases. The sequencing input was PBMCs. The sequence derives from a man in his 70s in good health and CMV-seronegative. Here the CDR3 reads CASSSLYGQRNGYTF. Here the CDR3 DNA reads TGTGCCAGCAGCTCCTTGTACGGACAGAGGAATGGCTACACCTTC.